The present T cell receptor (beta chain) was sequenced within a study of T cell repertoires in ileal Crohn's disease. The sorted cells were lamina propria lymphocytes from surgical specimens, first isolated by density gradient. Included were adult ileal or ileocolonic Crohn's patients indicated for ileocolonic resection. General observations from the study: Compared with non-smokers, active smokers at surgery showed more clonal expansions. Endoscopic recurrence occurred in every patient whose clonality exceeded 26.8%.

Germline CDR1 and CDR2: SEHNR and FQNEAQ (reference sequence). The CDR3 has 14 amino acids. Trimming removed 2 bases from V and 5 bases from J, with 12 bases in between. Comments on this clone: Its target is unknown.

Generated by immunoSEQ multiplex PCR, the TCRdb table keeps only in-frame clones and is missing some. The sample holds 5,500 to 7,000 clones, roughly 90% seen once. The chain links TRBV7-9 to TRBJ1-1, with D possibly matching TRBD1 (5 bases). The sequence derives from an adult with Crohn's disease. Some clones in this sample may be carry-over from other donors' samples. The sequenced material came from CD4+ T cells from ileum. CDR3 in amino acids: CASSLQGGTTEAFF. CDR3 DNA: TGTGCCAGCAGCTTACAGGGAGGAACTACTGAAGCTTTCTTT.